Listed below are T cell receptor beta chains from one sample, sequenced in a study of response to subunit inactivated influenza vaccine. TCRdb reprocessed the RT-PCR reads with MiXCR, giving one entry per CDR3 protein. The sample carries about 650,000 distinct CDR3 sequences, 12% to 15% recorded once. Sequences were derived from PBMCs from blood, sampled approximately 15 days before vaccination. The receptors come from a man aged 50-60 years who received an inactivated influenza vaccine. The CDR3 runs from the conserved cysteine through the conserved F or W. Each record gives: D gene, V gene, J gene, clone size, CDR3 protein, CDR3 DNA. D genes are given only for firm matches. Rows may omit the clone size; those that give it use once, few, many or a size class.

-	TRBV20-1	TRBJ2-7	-	CSASILGYEQYF	TGCAGTGCTAGTATTTTAGGATACGAGCAGTACTTC
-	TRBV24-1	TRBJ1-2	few	CATSDLHDYGYTF	TGTGCCACCAGTGATTTGCACGACTATGGCTACACCTTC
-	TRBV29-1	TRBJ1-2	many	CSVVGQGWGYTF	TGCAGCGTTGTTGGTCAAGGGTGGGGCTACACCTTC
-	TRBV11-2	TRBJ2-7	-	CASRPGPRRYEQYF	TGTGCCAGCAGACCCGGCCCACGAAGGTACGAGCAGTACTTC
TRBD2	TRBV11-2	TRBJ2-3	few	CASSPGTSGGAGTDTQYF	TGTGCCAGCAGCCCTGGGACTAGCGGGGGGGCAGGGACAGATACGCAGTATTTT
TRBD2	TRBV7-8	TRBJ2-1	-	CASSLAPSGRATMGYNEQFF	TGTGCCAGCAGCTTAGCGCCTAGCGGGAGGGCCACCATGGGCTACAATGAGCAGTTCTTC
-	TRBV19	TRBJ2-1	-	CASSIVLMGDEQFF	TGTGCCAGTAGTATCGTGCTCATGGGCGATGAGCAGTTCTTC
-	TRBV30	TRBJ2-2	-	CAWSRAANTGELFF	TGTGCCTGGAGTAGGGCAGCTAACACCGGGGAGCTGTTTTTT
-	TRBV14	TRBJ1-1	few	CASSQAWGNTEAFF	TGTGCCAGCAGCCAAGCATGGGGGAACACTGAAGCTTTCTTT
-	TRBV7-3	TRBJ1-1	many	CASSLPTAVNTEAFF	TGTGCCAGCAGCCTACCCACAGCGGTGAACACTGAAGCTTTCTTT
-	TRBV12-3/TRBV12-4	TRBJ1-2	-	CASSMTGGGYTF	TGTGCCAGCAGTATGACAGGTGGTGGCTACACCTTC